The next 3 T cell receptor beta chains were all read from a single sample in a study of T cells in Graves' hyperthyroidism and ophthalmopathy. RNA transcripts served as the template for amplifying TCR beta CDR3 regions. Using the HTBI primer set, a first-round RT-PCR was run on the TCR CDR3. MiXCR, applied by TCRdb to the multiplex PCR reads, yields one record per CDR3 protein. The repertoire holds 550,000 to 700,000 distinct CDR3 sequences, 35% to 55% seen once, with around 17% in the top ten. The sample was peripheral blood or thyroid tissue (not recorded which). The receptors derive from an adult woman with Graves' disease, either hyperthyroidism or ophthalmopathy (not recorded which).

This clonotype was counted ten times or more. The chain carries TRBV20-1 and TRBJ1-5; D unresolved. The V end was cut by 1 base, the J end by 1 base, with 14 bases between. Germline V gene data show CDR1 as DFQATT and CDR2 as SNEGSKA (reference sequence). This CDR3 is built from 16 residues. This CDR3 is CSARAVSFGSNQPQHF. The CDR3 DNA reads TGCAGTGCTAGAGCCGTTTCGTTCGGAAGCAATCAGCCCCAGCATTTT.

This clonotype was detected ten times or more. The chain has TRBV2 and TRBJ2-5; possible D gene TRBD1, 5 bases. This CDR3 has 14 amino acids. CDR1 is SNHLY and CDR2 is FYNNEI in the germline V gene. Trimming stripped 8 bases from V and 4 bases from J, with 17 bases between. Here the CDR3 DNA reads TGTGCCAGCCGCGGATCCTCCCAGGGAGAGACCCAGTACTTC. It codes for CASRGSSQGETQYF.

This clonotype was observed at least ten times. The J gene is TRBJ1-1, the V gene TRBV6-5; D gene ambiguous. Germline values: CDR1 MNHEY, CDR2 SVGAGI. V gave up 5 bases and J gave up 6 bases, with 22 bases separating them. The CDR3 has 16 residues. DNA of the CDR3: TGTGCCAGCAGTAAATCGATCCCTCCGGTGGGTGCTGAAGCTTTCTTT. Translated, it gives CASSKSIPPVGAEAFF.